One sample yielded the 27 T cell receptor beta chains listed below, sequenced in a study of T cells after posttransplantation cyclophosphamide. Assay: immunoSEQ multiplex PCR; the TCRdb copy retains only in-frame clones and omits some. This sample has around 16,000 clones, with less than 95% found just once. The naive gate required viable CD3+CD4+ or CD3+CD8+ cells with CCR7+CD45RA+CD45RO-CD95-CD27+CD28+ phenotype. Material for sequencing was naive CD4+ T cells sorted from blood. The receptors derive from a woman between 45 and 65 years old in good health and a related stem cell transplant donor.

This rearrangement joins TRBV15 to TRBJ2-3; D gene uncertain. V lost 1 base, J lost 2 bases, and 7 bases lay in between. CDR3 length: 14 amino acids. CDR1 is LNHNV and CDR2 is YYDKDF in the germline V gene (reference sequence). The CDR3 nucleotides read TGTGCCACCAGCAGAGGGCAGAACACAGATACGCAGTATTTT. As protein: CATSRGQNTDTQYF.

The chain employs TRBV27 and TRBJ2-2; 10 positions agree with TRBD2. Germline trimming cut 4 bases from V and 5 bases from J; bases unmatched to any gene: 7. Looked up from germline, CDR1 is MNHEY and CDR2 is SMNVEV (reference sequence). This CDR3 contains 16 residues. DNA of the CDR3: TGTGCCAGCAGTTCGCGCGGACTAGCGGAAACCGGGGAGCTGTTTTTT. This sequence encodes CASSSRGLAETGELFF.

The chain has TRBV27 and TRBJ2-1, with a weak D call TRBD1 (5 bases). CDR1 and CDR2 from the germline V gene are MNHEY and SMNVEV (reference sequence). Trimming removed 11 bases at V and 4 bases at J, with 12 bases between. This CDR3 is 12 amino acids long. The CDR3 is CASGAAYNEQFF. In DNA, the CDR3 is TGTGCCTCTGGGGCCGCTTACAATGAGCAGTTCTTC.

This chain links TRBV7-3 with TRBJ2-5, with D tentatively TRBD2 (6 bases). The germline V gene encodes CDR1 SGHTA and CDR2 FQGTGA. The V and J ends lost 5 bases and 7 bases respectively, with 14 bases between them. The CDR3 length is 13 residues. The CDR3 DNA sequence: TGTGCCAGCAGCCCCTCGGGAGCAGTGACCCAGTACTTC. Translated: CASSPSGAVTQYF.

This chain uses TRBV5-6 with TRBJ2-5; TRBD2 aligns across 7 bases. CDR1 is SGHDT, CDR2 YYEEEE, per germline. V lost 2 bases, J lost 5 bases, and 12 bases stayed unmatched. The CDR3 contains 16 residues. CDR3 nucleotides: TGTGCCAGCAGCTTTGTGGGAGGGCTGAGTCGGGAGACCCAGTACTTC. Translated: CASSFVGGLSRETQYF.

This chain uses TRBV27 with TRBJ2-3, with D uncertain. V was cut by 4 bases and J by 2 bases, with 7 bases left in between. This CDR3 spans 13 amino acids. Germline CDR1 reads MNHEY; CDR2 reads SMNVEV (reference sequence). The CDR3 protein is CASSYQFTDTQYF. CDR3 in DNA: TGTGCCAGCAGTTACCAGTTCACAGATACGCAGTATTTT.

Written as DNA, the CDR3 is TGTGCCAGCTCACCAAACTTTAACACTGAAGCTTTCTTT. Translated, it gives CASSPNFNTEAFF. This rearrangement joins TRBV18 to TRBJ1-1; D ambiguous. This CDR3 is 13 amino acids long. The germline V gene encodes CDR1 KGHSH and CDR2 LQKENI. V dropped 2 bases and J dropped 2 bases, with 6 bases sitting between them.

The rearrangement links TRBV5-5 to TRBJ2-3, with a tentative D call TRBD1 (5 bases). Trimming cost V 1 base and J 4 bases, with 10 bases left between them. Germline lookup yields CDR1 SGHKS and CDR2 YYEKEE (reference sequence). The CDR3 sequence is 14 residues long. The CDR3 region has the DNA TGTGCCAGCAGCTTGCAGGGCAGAGCAGATACGCAGTATTTT. This sequence encodes CASSLQGRADTQYF.

This clone was recorded a few times. V usage is TRBV10-1 and J usage is TRBJ2-1; 11 nucleotides match TRBD2. The CDR3 runs 13 residues. V gave up 5 bases and J gave up 9 bases; unmatched junction bases: 3. Per germline, CDR1 WNHNN and CDR2 SYGVQD (reference sequence). The CDR3 sequence: CASSSLAGGEQFF. CDR3 in DNA: TGCGCCAGCAGTAGCCTAGCGGGAGGTGAGCAGTTCTTC.

The chain is built from TRBV15 and TRBJ2-1, with 12 bases fitting TRBD2. Germline CDR1 LNHNV, CDR2 YYDKDF (reference sequence). Trimming removed 5 bases from V and 5 bases from J; junction bases left unmatched: 13. The CDR3 consists of 18 residues. The CDR3 DNA reads as TGTGCCACCAGCCGCGGCGCCCGGACTAGCGGGAACCACAATGAGCAGTTCTTC. This encodes CATSRGARTSGNHNEQFF.

The chain links TRBV6-5 to TRBJ1-1; D is possibly TRBD1 (6 bases). In germline, CDR1 is MNHEY, CDR2 SVGAGI. Trimming stripped 7 bases from V and 4 bases from J, with 16 bases between. This CDR3 is 14 amino acids long. CDR3 bases: TGTGCCAGCACTATACGGGGGGCCGGCACTGAAGCTTTCTTT. Its translation is CASTIRGAGTEAFF.

The rearrangement uses TRBV29-1 and TRBJ2-3, with TRBD2 matching 10 bases. Per germline, CDR1 SQVTM and CDR2 ANQGSEA. Trimming took 7 bases from V and 3 from J; bases not matched to a gene: 4. This CDR3 has 13 residues. In nucleotides, the CDR3 is TGCAGCGAAAGGACTAGCGGAACAGATACGCAGTATTTT. This sequence encodes CSERTSGTDTQYF.

This rearrangement joins TRBV28 to TRBJ1-5; D call uncertain. CDR1 and CDR2 (germline): MDHEN, SYDVKM. The V gene lost 5 bases and the J gene lost 7 bases, with 21 bases spanning the gap. The CDR3 is 16 residues long. CDR3 DNA: TGTGCCAGCAGTCCAGCCCCCACGACGCGAGGGCAGCCCCAGCATTTT. Translation: CASSPAPTTRGQPQHF.

J is TRBJ1-2 and V is TRBV9, with 8 bases lining up with TRBD1. V lost 4 bases, J lost 5 bases, and 19 bases stayed unmatched. CDR1 and CDR2 from the germline V gene are SGDLS and YYNGEE. The CDR3 is 18 residues long. The CDR3 here is CASSSRRTGLYSPYGYTF. The CDR3 DNA sequence: TGTGCCAGCAGCTCAAGAAGGACAGGGTTATATTCTCCATATGGCTACACCTTC.

The chain employs TRBV7-9 and TRBJ2-3; 7 nucleotides match TRBD1. V lost 5 bases, J lost 4 bases, and 9 bases stayed unmatched. Germline V gene lookup returns CDR1 SEHNR and CDR2 FQNEAQ (reference sequence). This CDR3 has 15 amino acids. CDR3 DNA: TGTGCCAGCAGCCTACAGGGCCAGGGGGCAGATACGCAGTATTTT. The encoded protein is CASSLQGQGADTQYF.

Here the CDR3 reads CASKAPGREAVAFF. The CDR3 DNA is TGTGCCAGCAAGGCGCCGGGCAGGGAGGCGGTGGCTTTCTTT. The J gene is TRBJ1-1, the V gene TRBV27; D possibly corresponds to TRBD1 (5 bases). CDR1 MNHEY and CDR2 SMNVEV come from the germline V gene (reference sequence). The CDR3 runs to 14 residues. The ends were cut back, 7 bases at V and 11 bases at J, with 23 bases in the middle.

The chain is built from TRBV19 and TRBJ1-2; D is unclear. The V end lost 4 bases, the J end lost 6 bases, and 18 bases lay between the germline ends. CDR1 and CDR2 (germline): LNHDA, SQIVND (reference sequence). The CDR3 extends over 15 amino acids. The CDR3 protein is CASSTWALLRDGYTF. The DNA for the CDR3 is TGTGCCAGTAGTACCTGGGCATTGTTGAGGGATGGCTACACCTTC.

V usage is TRBV7-3 and J usage is TRBJ2-3; D not certain. The CDR3 runs to 15 residues. Trimming stripped 0 bases from V and 6 bases from J, with 13 bases between. CDR1 and CDR2 (germline): SGHTA, FQGTGA. The CDR3 bases are TGTGCCAGCAGCTTAACCCGAGCTCGCCCCGATACGCAGTATTTT. Protein product: CASSLTRARPDTQYF.

This sequence joins TRBV10-2 and TRBJ2-5; D is unresolved. V was clipped by 2 bases and J by 2 bases, with 3 bases between them. The CDR3 spans 12 residues. The germline CDR1 and CDR2 sequences are WSHSY and SAAADI. The CDR3 nucleotides read TGCGCCAGCAGTGAGGTACAAGAGACCCAGTACTTC. Its protein is CASSEVQETQYF.

The chain links TRBV27 to TRBJ1-2; TRBD1 is a possible D gene (5 bases). CDR3 length: 14 amino acids. Germline CDR1 and CDR2: MNHEY and SMNVEV (reference sequence). V was cut by 6 bases and J by 0 bases, with 11 bases left in between. The DNA for the CDR3 is TGTGCCAGCAGCTTGACAGATACTAACTATGGCTACACCTTC. It is translated as CASSLTDTNYGYTF.

The V gene is TRBV2, the J gene TRBJ2-1; TRBD2 matches at 13 bases. V was clipped by 7 bases and J by 5 bases; unmatched bases: 17. The CDR3 is made up of 19 amino acids. CDR1 and CDR2 (germline): SNHLY, FYNNEI. CDR3 protein: CASNRPLAGGWESDNEQFF. The CDR3, as DNA: TGTGCCAGCAATAGGCCACTAGCGGGGGGGTGGGAGAGTGACAATGAGCAGTTCTTC. Using reference TRBV2 and TRBJ2-1 for the parts outside the CDR3, the full variable domain is EPEVTQTPSHQVTQMGQEVILRCVPISNHLYFYWYRQILGQKVEFLVSFYNNEISEKSEIFDDQFSVERPDGSNFTLKIRSTKLEDSAMYFCASNRPLAGGWESDNEQFFGPGTRLTVL.

The CDR3, as DNA: TGTGCCAGCAGTTCGTCAGGGGGCGCGGCGTCCTACGAGCAGTACTTC. Its protein is CASSSSGGAASYEQYF. The rearrangement joins TRBV28 to TRBJ2-7; 8 nucleotides align to TRBD1. CDR3 length equals 16 residues. V lost 4 bases and J lost 1; bases outside the gene matches: 9. From germline, CDR1 is MDHEN and CDR2 SYDVKM.

The chain couples TRBV5-1 to TRBJ2-3; 8 nucleotides align to TRBD1. This CDR3 spans 15 amino acids. The V and J ends lost 1 base and 4 bases, in that order; junction bases with no gene match: 5. Germline assignment: CDR1 SGHRS and CDR2 YFSETQ. The CDR3 here is CASSLRTGRSDTQYF. In DNA form, the CDR3 reads TGCGCCAGCAGCTTGAGGACAGGGAGGTCAGATACGCAGTATTTT. Full variable domain (outside the CDR3, taken from reference TRBV5-1 and TRBJ2-3): KAGVTQTPRYLIKTRGQQVTLSCSPISGHRSVSWYQQTPGQGLQFLFEYFSETQRNKGNFPGRFSGRQFSNSRSEMNVSTLELGDSALYLCASSLRTGRSDTQYFGPGTRLTVL.

The genes are TRBV4-3 and TRBJ2-7; 11 nucleotides line up with TRBD1. Germline CDR1 and CDR2: LGHNA and YSLEER. The CDR3 length is 15 residues. The V and J ends lost 4 bases and 4 bases, in that order; junction bases with no gene match: 6. The CDR3 region is CASSPAGTGGYEQYF. Written as DNA, the CDR3 is TGCGCCAGCAGCCCAGCCGGGACAGGGGGTTACGAGCAGTACTTC.

The chain couples TRBV9 to TRBJ2-2; a possible D gene is TRBD1 (5 bases). The V gene's germline CDR1 is SGDLS and CDR2 YYNGEE. V was clipped by 7 bases and J by 0 bases, with 13 bases between them. The CDR3 totals 15 residues. CDR3 coding DNA: TGTGCCAGCGGGGCCAGGAGAACGAACACCGGGGAGCTGTTTTTT. It encodes CASGARRTNTGELFF.

The chain is built from TRBV5-1 and TRBJ2-7; weak D call: TRBD1 (7 bases). V was clipped by 2 bases and J by 3 bases, with 12 bases between them. The CDR3 spans 14 residues. Germline CDR1 and CDR2: SGHRS and YFSETQ. As DNA, the CDR3 is TGCGCCAGCAGCTTCGGGGGACAGATCTACGAGCAGTACTTC. It is translated as CASSFGGQIYEQYF.

The J gene is TRBJ2-5, the V gene TRBV11-3; TRBD1 might be the D (6 bases). CDR3 length: 14 residues. The germline gives CDR1 SGHNT, CDR2 YENEEA. The V and J ends lost 2 bases and 1 base respectively, with 8 bases between them. The CDR3, as DNA: TGTGCCAGCAGCTTAACAGGGACCCAAGAGACCCAGTACTTC. This translates into CASSLTGTQETQYF.